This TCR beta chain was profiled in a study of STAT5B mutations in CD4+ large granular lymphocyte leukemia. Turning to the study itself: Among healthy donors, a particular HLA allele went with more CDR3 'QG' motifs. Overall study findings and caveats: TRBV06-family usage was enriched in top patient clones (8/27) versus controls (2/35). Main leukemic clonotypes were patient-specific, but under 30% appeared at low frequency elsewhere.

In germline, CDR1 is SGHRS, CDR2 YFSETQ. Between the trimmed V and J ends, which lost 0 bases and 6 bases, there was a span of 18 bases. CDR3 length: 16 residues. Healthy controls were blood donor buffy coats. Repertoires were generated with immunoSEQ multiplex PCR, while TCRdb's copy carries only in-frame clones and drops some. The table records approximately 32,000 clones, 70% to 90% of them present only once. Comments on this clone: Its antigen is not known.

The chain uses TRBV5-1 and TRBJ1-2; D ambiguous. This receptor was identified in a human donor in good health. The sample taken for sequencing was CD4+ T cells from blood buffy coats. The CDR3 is CASSLEPGVLTHGYTF. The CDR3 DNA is TGCGCCAGCAGCTTGGAACCTGGCGTACTAACTCATGGCTACACCTTC.